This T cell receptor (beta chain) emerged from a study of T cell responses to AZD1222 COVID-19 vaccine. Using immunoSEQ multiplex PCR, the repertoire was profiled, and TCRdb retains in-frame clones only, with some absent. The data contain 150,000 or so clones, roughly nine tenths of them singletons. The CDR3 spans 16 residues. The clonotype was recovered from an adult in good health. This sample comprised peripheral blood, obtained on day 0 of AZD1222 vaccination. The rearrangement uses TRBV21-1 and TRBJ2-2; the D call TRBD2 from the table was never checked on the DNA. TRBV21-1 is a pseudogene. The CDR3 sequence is CASSNKTRDGAGELFF. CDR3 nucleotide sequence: TGTGCCAGCAGCAACAAAACGCGGGATGGCGCCGGGGAGCTGTTTTTT.